This T cell receptor beta chain was observed in a study of OX40 agonist ivuxolimab in advanced cancers. For the study at large: Therapy given before enrollment (anti-PD-1, anti-PD-L1 or anti-CTLA-4) was allowed, and over 35% had some. Study-level results: Compared with CD4+, CD8+ T cells on average had more expanded clones. Some patients without response likewise showed low normalized clonal expansion.

With autoimmune disease history or systemic immunosuppression, patients were excluded. Of note for this clone: Its antigen is not known.

Assay used: immunoSEQ multiplex PCR; TCRdb lists only in-frame clones, some missing. The repertoire holds some 54,000 clones, roughly 81% seen once, with 1.2% in the top ten. The CDR3 loop spans 15 amino acids. Germline lookup yields CDR1 SGHNT and CDR2 YYREEE (reference sequence). The V gene end was trimmed by 2 bases and the J gene end by 6 bases; junction bases not matched to a gene: 4. This sequence was found in an adult with an advanced solid tumor such as melanoma, head and neck, liver or kidney cancer. Source: CD4+ or CD8+ T cells sorted from blood, taken in a trial of the OX40 agonist ivuxolimab. The rearrangement links TRBV5-4 to TRBJ2-1, with TRBD1 matching 11 bases. The CDR3 here is CASSLPGTGGNEQFF. The CDR3 DNA is TGTGCCAGCAGCTTACCCGGGACAGGGGGCAATGAGCAGTTCTTC. Variable domain in full (rest from reference TRBV5-4 and TRBJ2-1): ETGVTQSPTHLIKTRGQQVTLRCSSQSGHNTVSWYQQALGQGPQFIFQYYREEENGRGNFPPRFSGLQFPNYSSELNVNALELDDSALYLCASSLPGTGGNEQFFGPGTRLTVL.